The source of this TCR beta chain is a study of blood T cell repertoires in COVID-19. In the source study's methods: For nucleated cells, counts were estimated from reference gene primer amplification. The protocol was immunoSEQ multiplex PCR, while the TCRdb copy is restricted to in-frame clones and leaves out a portion. V, J and clone size are taken as reported in that table, and D and trimming were inferred from the DNA itself. The sample shows 200,000 to 250,000 clones, 85% to 90% of them seen only once. The CDR3 is 14 amino acids. The ends lost 7 bases at V and 4 bases at J; junction bases unmatched: 6. The germline gives CDR1 SNHLY, CDR2 FYNNEI.

The rearrangement links TRBV2 to TRBJ2-2; 7 bases fit TRBD2. This clonotype was obtained from a man at least 80 years old with acute or convalescent COVID-19. Specimen: peripheral blood. The CDR3 sequence is CASIASGATGELFF. Here the CDR3 DNA reads TGTGCCAGCATCGCTAGCGGAGCCACCGGGGAGCTGTTTTTT.